Listed here is a single T cell receptor (beta chain). Its antigen is not known. The source of the sample is a study of identical twins. Study findings and constraints: With beta out-of-frame sequences, excess sharing by twins was weaker.

Each CDR3 protein is one row after TCRdb ran MiXCR on the 5' RACE reads. The sample shows 140,000 to 150,000 distinct CDR3 sequences, around 3.4% of them seen only once. The sequencing input was memory T cells sorted from blood. The origin of this receptor is a man between 18 and 29 years old in good health.

The CDR3 reads CASSSSGTLQFF. CDR3 DNA sequence: TGTGCCAGCAGTTCATCCGGGACTTTGCAGTTCTTC. The V gene is TRBV6-2 or TRBV6-3, the J gene TRBJ2-1, with D maybe TRBD2 (6 bases). Germline V gene sequence: CDR1 MNHEY, CDR2 SVGEGT. The CDR3 covers 12 residues. The V gene lost 4 bases and the J gene lost 12 bases, with 13 bases spanning the gap.